The subject of this entry is one T cell receptor beta chain. The specificity of this receptor is unknown. No quality values exist for individual bases; no much larger clone is one base distant. These data belong to a study of blood T cell repertoires in COVID-19 (dated by TCRdb to 2020 to 2022). In the study overall: The collaborator samples originated in the United States, Italy and Spain and spanned the acute and convalescent phases of COVID-19. The prospective study material was composed of cDNA or gDNA derived from T cells, B-cell-depleted T cells, or PBMCs. Subjects who had been exposed to COVID-19, were actively infected with it, or had recovered from it provided the deeply sampled blood TCRbeta repertoires that made up the dataset. The repertoires were released in a freely available public database intended as a resource for research on the immune response to SARS-CoV-2. Samples were obtained from the ongoing ImmuneRACE study (first 160 participants) and from 1,254 subjects provided by 6 global collaborators. Nearly every sample came with metadata listing a de-identified subject ID, COVID-19 status, age in years and sex. HLA class I and class II types, where available, came from metadata supplied by the sample provider rather than from assay-based typing.

V is trimmed back by 2 bases and J by 2 bases, and the junction contains 2 bases that no gene match accounts for. The CDR3, cysteine through phenylalanine, is 14 amino acids long. CDR3 DNA is the only sequence kept; it has 42 bases, read in frame from the first base. As encoded in the germline V gene, CDR1 is SGHDT while CDR2 is YYEEEE. The investigation overall reported the following: The amount of clinical and demographic metadata varied by source and participant and was provided uncurated.

The immunoSEQ Assay, a bias-controlled multiplex PCR, was used to amplify TCRbeta CDR3 regions from genomic DNA. Per the authors' processing: The number of nucleated cells in each sample was estimated from the amplification of reference gene primers within the assay. To quantify the absolute abundance of each unique TCRbeta CDR3 rearrangement, sequence reads were collapsed and filtered. For each sample, productive Simpson clonality was calculated as the square root of Simpson's diversity index over productive rearrangements. This is the immuneACCESS table as TCRdb keeps it, with only in-frame sequences that have V and J called. A part of the clones is gone; compared with another copy, unresolved V genes explain less than half, and the rest is unexplained. V and J calls and clone size come straight from that table; D and trimming were deduced from the DNA. This sample comprises about 160,000 clones, approximately 87% of them detected only once. The ten largest clones take up around 4.3% of the sample.

Enrolling through a virtual design, the prospective study's participants ranged in age from about 18 to 100 years and lived across more than 20 United States geographic areas. To assign participants to cohorts, the prospective study relied on clinical history that participants themselves reported in a screening survey and a study questionnaire. For ImmuneRACE Cohort 3, a participant was defined as recovered based on two consecutive negative NP/OP PCR tests, clearance by a healthcare professional, or resolution of symptoms. Mobile phlebotomists in the prospective study collected whole blood, serum and a nasopharyngeal or oropharyngeal swab from every participant. Additional blood draws and questionnaires over an approximately two-month period could optionally be provided by prospective study participants. Before DNA extraction, blood samples from the prospective study were shipped at room temperature or frozen.

This clonotype was obtained from a woman between 45 and 65 years old who had recovered from COVID-19. Sequenced: PBMCs or T cells enriched from blood (not recorded which). The chain uses TRBV5-6 and TRBJ2-5, and TRBD1 aligns with 8 junction nucleotides. At the DNA level, the sequence is TGTGCCAGCAGCTTCGACAGGGGTCAAGAGACCCAGTACTTC. It is translated as CASSFDRGQETQYF.